This TCR beta chain is from a study of T cell responses to AZD1222 COVID-19 vaccine. The germline CDR1 and CDR2 sequences are SEHNR and FQNEAQ (reference sequence). The CDR3 covers 13 residues. Trimming left V 2 bases short and J 7 bases short, with 11 bases between. TCRdb's table, derived via immunoSEQ multiplex PCR, lists solely in-frame clones and lacks some. The data contain about 150,000 clones, around 90% of them singletons. This clonotype originated in an adult in good health. Specimen: peripheral blood, collected on day 0 of AZD1222 vaccination. The chain has TRBV7-9 and TRBJ1-1, with a possible D match to TRBD1 (6 bases). The CDR3 bases are TGTGCCAGCAGCTTACTAGGGGGTGGTGAAGCTTTCTTT. It specifies CASSLLGGGEAFF.